This is a list of T cell receptor beta chains from one sample in a study of T cells in Graves' hyperthyroidism and ophthalmopathy. Using its own MiXCR run on the multiplex PCR reads, TCRdb lists one record per CDR3 protein. This table holds around 800,000 distinct CDR3 sequences, 38% found once. Sequences were obtained from blood. The receptors here all came from a man aged 18 to 35 with Graves' hyperthyroidism. CDR3s include the opening cysteine and the closing phenylalanine or tryptophan. Each record gives: D gene, J gene, V gene, clone size, CDR3 protein, CDR3 DNA. D genes are given only for firm matches. Size is stated for part of the rows, as once, few or many counts, or as a class when the clone is expanded.

>-|TRBJ2-7|TRBV9|-
CASSVGGTQSSYEQYF
TGTGCCAGCAGCGTAGGTGGGACTCAAAGCTCCTACGAGCAGTACTTC
>TRBD2|TRBJ2-7|TRBV9|few
CASSVAPSGSIYEQYF
TGTGCCAGCAGCGTAGCCCCTAGCGGGAGTATCTACGAGCAGTACTTC
>-|TRBJ2-7|TRBV15|many
CATSRPLGYEQYF
TGTGCCACCAGCAGACCGTTGGGGTACGAGCAGTACTTC
>-|TRBJ1-5|TRBV10-3|many
CAISESYGLDNQPQHF
TGTGCCATCAGTGAGTCCTATGGACTGGACAATCAGCCCCAGCATTTT
>TRBD1|TRBJ2-7|TRBV19|-
CASSGQGPPEQYF
TGTGCCAGTAGTGGACAGGGCCCTCCCGAGCAGTACTTC
>TRBD1|TRBJ2-5|TRBV12-3/TRBV12-4|few
CASSPTGQGAPGETQYF
TGTGCCAGCAGTCCAACAGGACAGGGGGCACCGGGGGAGACCCAGTACTTC
>TRBD2|TRBJ2-3|TRBV20-1|-
CSARDSGGSTDTQYF
TGCAGTGCTAGAGATAGCGGGGGCTCCACAGATACGCAGTATTTT
>-|TRBJ2-3|TRBV5-1|-
CASRTGRDGDTQYF
TGCGCCAGCAGAACGGGCCGTGACGGAGATACGCAGTATTTT
>-|TRBJ1-6|TRBV20-1|many
CSATATGRSPLHF
TGCAGTGCTACCGCGACAGGTCGTTCACCCCTCCACTTT
>-|TRBJ1-1|TRBV7-6|-
CASTQTAGTEAFF
TGTGCCAGCACCCAGACGGCGGGCACTGAAGCTTTCTTT
>-|TRBJ1-4|TRBV20-1|-
CSARGFGGDEKLFF
TGCAGTGCTAGAGGGTTTGGGGGGGACGAAAAACTGTTTTTT
>-|TRBJ2-7|TRBV13|-
CASSSTQDASYEQYF
TGTGCCAGCAGCAGTACACAGGACGCGAGCTACGAGCAGTACTTC
>-|TRBJ2-5|TRBV9|many
CASSVEGRETQYF
TGTGCCAGCAGCGTAGAAGGGCGGGAGACCCAGTACTTC
>-|TRBJ1-5|TRBV7-8|-
CASSLGPAWGTSSNQPQHF
TGTGCCAGCAGCTTAGGGCCTGCGTGGGGAACCTCTAGCAATCAGCCCCAGCATTTT
>TRBD1|TRBJ1-6|TRBV2|many
CASIDRDRASSPLHF
TGTGCCAGCATTGACCGGGACAGGGCTTCTTCACCCCTCCACTTT
>-|TRBJ2-7|TRBV20-1|few
CSAARGYFSDEQYF
TGCAGTGCTGCACGAGGGTATTTTTCTGACGAGCAGTACTTC
>-|TRBJ1-5|TRBV7-9|-
CASSLDDSKKSPQHF
TGTGCCAGCAGCTTAGACGACAGCAAAAAATCACCCCAGCATTTT
>-|TRBJ1-1|TRBV28|-
CASRLHVNTEAFF
TGTGCCAGCAGGCTCCACGTGAACACTGAAGCTTTCTTT
>-|TRBJ1-4|TRBV12-3/TRBV12-4|-
CASSFGREKLFF
TGTGCCAGCAGTTTCGGGAGAGAAAAACTGTTTTTT
>TRBD1|TRBJ2-7|TRBV27|-
CASSGQGLGAEQYF
TGTGCCAGCAGCGGACAGGGGCTTGGGGCCGAGCAGTACTTC
>-|TRBJ2-5|TRBV11-2|few
CASSSLVTSRETQYF
TGTGCCAGCAGCTCCTTAGTCACTAGCCGAGAGACCCAGTACTTC
>-|TRBJ1-2|TRBV20-1|many
CSAAGADYGYTF
TGCAGTGCGGCCGGGGCGGACTATGGCTACACCTTC
>TRBD1|TRBJ1-5|TRBV19|many
CASRSPGQGGQPQHF
TGTGCCAGTAGATCACCTGGACAGGGCGGTCAGCCCCAGCATTTT
>TRBD1|TRBJ2-7|TRBV7-9|few
CASSLTGRRGSSYEQYF
TGTGCCAGCAGCCTCACGGGGCGCAGGGGGAGTTCCTACGAGCAGTACTTC
>TRBD1|TRBJ2-5|TRBV6-1|few
CASSEGGRGRKTQYF
TGTGCCAGCAGTGAAGGTGGCAGGGGGCGAAAGACCCAGTACTTC
>-|TRBJ2-7|TRBV5-4|few
CASSLLGGEDEQYF
TGTGCCAGCAGCCTCCTCGGGGGAGAAGACGAGCAGTACTTC
>-|TRBJ1-3|TRBV29-1|-
CSDGYTIYF
TGCAGCGACGGCTACACCATATATTTT
>TRBD1|TRBJ2-7|TRBV10-3|many
CAISADRGGSEQYF
TGTGCCATCAGTGCGGACAGGGGAGGCTCCGAGCAGTACTTC
>-|TRBJ1-5|TRBV7-4|few
CASSSTVYSNQPQHF
TGTGCCAGCAGCTCGACGGTCTATAGCAATCAGCCCCAGCATTTT
>-|TRBJ2-2|TRBV9|few
CASGGSGFTGELFF
TGTGCCAGCGGAGGTAGCGGATTCACCGGGGAGCTGTTTTTT
>-|TRBJ1-2|TRBV29-1|-
CSVGRGGGRGYTF
TGCAGCGTTGGAAGGGGGGGGGGTCGAGGCTACACCTTC
>TRBD2|TRBJ2-5|TRBV20-1|many
CSATLAGGRETQYF
TGCAGTGCTACCTTAGCGGGGGGTAGGGAGACCCAGTACTTC
>-|TRBJ1-1|TRBV29-1|-
CSYSIGTNTEAFF
TGCAGCTACTCTATTGGGACGAACACTGAAGCTTTCTTT
>-|TRBJ2-7|TRBV12-3/TRBV12-4|-
CASSEFEGTVSYEQYF
TGTGCCAGCAGCGAATTCGAGGGGACGGTATCCTACGAGCAGTACTTC
>-|TRBJ2-5|TRBV12-3/TRBV12-4|-
CASSFISVETQYF
TGTGCCAGCAGTTTCATTTCAGTAGAGACCCAGTACTTC
>TRBD1|TRBJ2-2|TRBV12-3/TRBV12-4|few
CASSYRGVNTGELFF
TGTGCCAGCAGCTACAGGGGGGTGAACACCGGGGAGCTGTTTTTT
>-|TRBJ2-2|TRBV18|few
CASSPVLRGELFF
TGTGCCAGCTCACCGGTCCTCCGGGGGGAGCTGTTTTTT
>TRBD1|TRBJ1-5|TRBV7-2|few
CASSSSTGGFQPQHF
TGTGCCAGCAGCTCATCAACAGGGGGCTTTCAGCCCCAGCATTTT
>-|TRBJ1-3|TRBV14|few
CASSQAGSYSGNTIYF
TGTGCCAGCAGCCAAGCCGGGTCATACTCTGGAAACACCATATATTTT
>TRBD1|TRBJ2-6|TRBV7-8|few
CASSSAGTGAPGANVLTF
TGTGCCAGCAGCTCAGCCGGGACAGGGGCCCCTGGGGCCAACGTCCTGACTTTC